Listed here are 7 T cell receptor beta chains from one sample, sequenced in a study of T cell changes during pregnancy in multiple sclerosis. The protocol was immunoSEQ multiplex PCR, while the TCRdb copy is restricted to in-frame clones and leaves out a portion. The sample lists 90,000 to 95,000 clones, 90% to 95% occurring once. The source was peripheral blood, collected in the first trimester of pregnancy. The source is a female donor with multiple sclerosis, enrolled in a pregnancy study.

The J gene is TRBJ2-5, the V gene TRBV29-1, with 9 bases fitting TRBD1. The CDR3 totals 14 residues. The trim removed 8 bases at V and 0 bases at J, leaving 7 bases unmatched. Per the germline V gene, CDR1 is SQVTM and CDR2 is ANQGSEA. Here the CDR3 DNA reads TGCAGCTCTCGACAGGGGGAATACCAAGAGACCCAGTACTTC. It yields the protein CSSRQGEYQETQYF. Using reference TRBV29-1 and TRBJ2-5 for the parts outside the CDR3, the full variable domain is SAVISQKPSRDICQRGTSLTIQCQVDSQVTMMFWYRQQPGQSLTLIATANQGSEATYESGFVIDKFPISRPNLTFSTLTVSNMSPEDSSIYLCSSRQGEYQETQYFGPGTRLLVL.

The chain carries TRBV6-6 and TRBJ2-7, with D uncertain. The V end lost 4 bases, the J end lost 4 bases, and 8 bases lay between the germline ends. The CDR3 covers 12 residues. The germline CDR1 and CDR2 sequences are MNHNY and SVGAGI (reference sequence). This CDR3 reads CASSSASYEQYF. The DNA of the CDR3 is TGTGCCAGCAGTTCCGCCAGTTACGAGCAGTACTTC.

This clone was detected only a few times. The rearrangement uses TRBV11-1 and TRBJ1-1; D gene unclear. Germline V gene data show CDR1 as SGHAT and CDR2 as FQDESV (reference sequence). This CDR3 has 14 amino acids. With 0 bases removed from V and 1 base from J, the gap between germline ends came to 6 bases. The CDR3 bases are TGTGCCAGCAGCTTAGCGGCAACGAACACTGAAGCTTTCTTT. It encodes CASSLAATNTEAFF.

V is TRBV12-5 and J is TRBJ1-1; D remains unclear. Per the germline V gene, CDR1 is LGHNT and CDR2 is FRNRAP. The CDR3 runs 12 residues. The V end lost 9 bases, the J end lost 8 bases, and 16 bases lay between the germline ends. CDR3 amino acids: CASALLSQEAFF. The CDR3 nucleotides are TGTGCTAGCGCCTTGCTCTCGCAGGAAGCTTTCTTT.

The chain uses TRBV19 and TRBJ2-7; 9 bases match TRBD1. Germline loops: CDR1 LNHDA, CDR2 SQIVND (reference sequence). V trimming: 1 base; J trimming: 4 bases; junction bases outside the gene matches: 8. The length of the CDR3 is 16 residues. The CDR3 nucleotides read TGTGCCAGTAGTATAGTGGGGACAGGGAGGTCGTACGAGCAGTACTTC. Translated, it gives CASSIVGTGRSYEQYF.

V and J are TRBV6-5 and TRBJ2-7; D call uncertain. V lost 3 bases and J lost 0, with 12 bases in between. This CDR3 spans 15 amino acids. The germline CDR1 and CDR2 sequences are MNHEY and SVGAGI. This chain's CDR3 is CASSYSHPNSYEQYF. As DNA, the CDR3 is TGTGCCAGCAGTTATTCGCACCCTAACTCCTACGAGCAGTACTTC.

This rearrangement joins TRBV7-9 to TRBJ1-1; a possible D gene is TRBD1 (5 bases). The CDR3 has 12 residues. The V gene's germline CDR1 is SEHNR and CDR2 FQNEAQ (reference sequence). Trimming cost V 4 bases and J 7 bases, with 10 bases left between them. DNA of the CDR3: TGTGCCAGCAGCTCAGAAGGGGTTGAAGCTTTCTTT. Protein: CASSSEGVEAFF.